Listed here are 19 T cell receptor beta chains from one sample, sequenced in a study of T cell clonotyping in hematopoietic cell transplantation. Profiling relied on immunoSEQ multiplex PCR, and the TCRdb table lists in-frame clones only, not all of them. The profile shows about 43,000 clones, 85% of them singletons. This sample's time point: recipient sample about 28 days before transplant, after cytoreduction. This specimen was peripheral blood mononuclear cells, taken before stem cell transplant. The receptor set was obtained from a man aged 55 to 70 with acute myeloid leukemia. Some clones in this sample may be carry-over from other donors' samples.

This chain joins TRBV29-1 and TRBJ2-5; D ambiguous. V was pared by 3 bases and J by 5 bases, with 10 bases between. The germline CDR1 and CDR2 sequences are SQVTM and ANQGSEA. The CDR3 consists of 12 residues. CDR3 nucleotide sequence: TGCAGCGTTGACTATGGGCGGGAGACCCAGTACTTC. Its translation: CSVDYGRETQYF. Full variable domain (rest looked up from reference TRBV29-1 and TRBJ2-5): SAVISQKPSRDICQRGTSLTIQCQVDSQVTMMFWYRQQPGQSLTLIATANQGSEATYESGFVIDKFPISRPNLTFSTLTVSNMSPEDSSIYLCSVDYGRETQYFGPGTRLLVL.

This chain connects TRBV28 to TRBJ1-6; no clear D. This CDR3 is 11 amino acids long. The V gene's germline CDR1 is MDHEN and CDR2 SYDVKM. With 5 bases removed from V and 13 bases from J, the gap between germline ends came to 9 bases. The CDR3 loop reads CASSPSAPLHF. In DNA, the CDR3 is TGTGCCAGCAGTCCGAGTGCTCCCCTCCACTTT.

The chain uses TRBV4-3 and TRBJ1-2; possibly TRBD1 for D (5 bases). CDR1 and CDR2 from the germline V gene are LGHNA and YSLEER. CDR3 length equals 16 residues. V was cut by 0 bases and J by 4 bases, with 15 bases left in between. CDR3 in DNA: TGCGCCAGCAGCCAAGATAGGAAGGGGCTTAGCTATGGCTACACCTTC. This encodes CASSQDRKGLSYGYTF.

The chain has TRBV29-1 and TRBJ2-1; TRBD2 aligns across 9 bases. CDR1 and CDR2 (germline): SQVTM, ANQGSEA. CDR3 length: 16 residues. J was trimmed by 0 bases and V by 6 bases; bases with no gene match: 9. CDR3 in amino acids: CSVTGLAGSSYNEQFF. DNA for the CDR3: TGCAGCGTAACGGGGCTAGCGGGGAGCTCCTACAATGAGCAGTTCTTC.

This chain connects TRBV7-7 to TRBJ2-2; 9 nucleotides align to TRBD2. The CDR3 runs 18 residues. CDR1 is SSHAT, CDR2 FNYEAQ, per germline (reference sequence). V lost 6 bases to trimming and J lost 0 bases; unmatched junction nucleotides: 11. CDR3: CASRRGLAGASNTGELFF. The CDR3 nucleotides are TGTGCCAGCAGAAGAGGGTTAGCGGGGGCCTCGAACACCGGGGAGCTGTTTTTT.

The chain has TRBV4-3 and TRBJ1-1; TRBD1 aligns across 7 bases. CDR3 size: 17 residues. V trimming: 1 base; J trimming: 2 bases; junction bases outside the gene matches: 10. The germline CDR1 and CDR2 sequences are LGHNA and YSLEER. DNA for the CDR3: TGCGCCAGCAGCCAAGGGGGTCCCGGGACAGAAAACACTGAAGCTTTCTTT. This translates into CASSQGGPGTENTEAFF.

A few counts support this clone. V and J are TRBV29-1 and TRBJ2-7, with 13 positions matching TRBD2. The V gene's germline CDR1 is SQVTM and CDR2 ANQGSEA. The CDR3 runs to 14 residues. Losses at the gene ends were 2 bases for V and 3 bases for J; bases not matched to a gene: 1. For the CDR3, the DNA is TGCAGCGTTGAAAGACTAGCGGGGGGCTACGAGCAGTACTTC. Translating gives CSVERLAGGYEQYF.

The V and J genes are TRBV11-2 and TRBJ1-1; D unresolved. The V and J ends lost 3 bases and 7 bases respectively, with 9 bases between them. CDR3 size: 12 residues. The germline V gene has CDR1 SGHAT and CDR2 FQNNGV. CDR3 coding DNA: TGTGCCAGCAGCTTCCCGACGGATGAAGCTTTCTTT. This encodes CASSFPTDEAFF.

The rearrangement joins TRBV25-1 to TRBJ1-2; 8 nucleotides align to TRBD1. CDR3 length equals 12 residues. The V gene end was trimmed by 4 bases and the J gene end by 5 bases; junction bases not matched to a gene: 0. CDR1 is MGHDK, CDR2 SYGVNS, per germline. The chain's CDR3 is CASSGTGYGYTF. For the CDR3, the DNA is TGTGCCAGCAGTGGGACAGGGTATGGCTACACCTTC.

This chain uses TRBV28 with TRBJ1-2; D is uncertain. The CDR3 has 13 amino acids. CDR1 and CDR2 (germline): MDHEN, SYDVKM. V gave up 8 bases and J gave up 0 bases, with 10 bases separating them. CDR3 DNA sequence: TGTGCCAGCTTCACACTAGCTAACTATGGCTACACCTTC. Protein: CASFTLANYGYTF.

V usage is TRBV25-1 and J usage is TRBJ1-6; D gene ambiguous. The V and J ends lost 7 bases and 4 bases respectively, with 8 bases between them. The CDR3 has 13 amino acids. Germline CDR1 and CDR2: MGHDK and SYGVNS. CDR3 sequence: CASTDKYNSPLHF. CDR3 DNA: TGTGCCAGCACCGACAAGTATAATTCACCCCTCCACTTT.

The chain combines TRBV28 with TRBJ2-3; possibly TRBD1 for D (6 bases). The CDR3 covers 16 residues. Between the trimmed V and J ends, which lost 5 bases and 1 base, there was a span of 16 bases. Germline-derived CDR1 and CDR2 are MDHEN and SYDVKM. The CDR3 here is CASSTPPDSRTDTQYF. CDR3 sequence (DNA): TGTGCCAGCAGTACCCCCCCGGACAGCCGCACAGATACGCAGTATTTT.

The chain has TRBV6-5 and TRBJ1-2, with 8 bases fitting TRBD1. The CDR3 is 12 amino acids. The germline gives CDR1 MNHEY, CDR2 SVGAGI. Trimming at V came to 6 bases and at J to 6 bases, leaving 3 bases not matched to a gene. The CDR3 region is CASRATGDGYTF. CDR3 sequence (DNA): TGTGCCAGCAGGGCGACAGGGGATGGCTACACCTTC.

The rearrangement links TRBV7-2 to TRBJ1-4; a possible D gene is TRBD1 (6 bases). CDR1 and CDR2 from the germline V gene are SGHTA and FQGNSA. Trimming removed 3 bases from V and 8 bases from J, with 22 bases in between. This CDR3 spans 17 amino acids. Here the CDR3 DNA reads TGTGCCAGCAGCTTTACCCTCGGGGGCAGGGGAGGAGAAAAACTGTTTTTT. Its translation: CASSFTLGGRGGEKLFF.

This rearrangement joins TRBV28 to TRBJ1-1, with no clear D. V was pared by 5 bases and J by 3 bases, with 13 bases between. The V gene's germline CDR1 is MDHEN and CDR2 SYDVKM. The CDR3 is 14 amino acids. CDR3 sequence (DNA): TGTGCCAGCAGTGCGGGGTGGCCATACACTGAAGCTTTCTTT. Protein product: CASSAGWPYTEAFF. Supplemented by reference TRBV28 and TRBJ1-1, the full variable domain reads DVKVTQSSRYLVKRTGEKVFLECVQDMDHENMFWYRQDPGLGLRLIYFSYDVKMKEKGDIPEGYSVSREKKERFSLILESASTNQTSMYLCASSAGWPYTEAFFGQGTRLTVV.

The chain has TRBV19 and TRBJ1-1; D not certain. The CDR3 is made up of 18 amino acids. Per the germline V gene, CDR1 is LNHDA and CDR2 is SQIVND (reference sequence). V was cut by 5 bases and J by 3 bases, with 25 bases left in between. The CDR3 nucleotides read TGTGCCAGTAGTTCCCCCTACATGGGAGGCAGATCGGACACTGAAGCTTTCTTT. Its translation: CASSSPYMGGRSDTEAFF.

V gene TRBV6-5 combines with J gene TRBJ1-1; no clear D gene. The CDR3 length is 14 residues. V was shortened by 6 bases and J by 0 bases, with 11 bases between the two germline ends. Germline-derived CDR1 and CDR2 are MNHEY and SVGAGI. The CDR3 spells CASRLRGMNTEAFF. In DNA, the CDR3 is TGTGCCAGCAGGCTGCGAGGGATGAACACTGAAGCTTTCTTT.

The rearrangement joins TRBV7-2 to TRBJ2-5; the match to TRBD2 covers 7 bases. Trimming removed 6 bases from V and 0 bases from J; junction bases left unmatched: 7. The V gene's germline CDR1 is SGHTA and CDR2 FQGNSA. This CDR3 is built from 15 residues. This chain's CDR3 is CASRYSGSYQETQYF. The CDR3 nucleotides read TGTGCCAGCAGATATAGCGGGTCGTACCAAGAGACCCAGTACTTC.

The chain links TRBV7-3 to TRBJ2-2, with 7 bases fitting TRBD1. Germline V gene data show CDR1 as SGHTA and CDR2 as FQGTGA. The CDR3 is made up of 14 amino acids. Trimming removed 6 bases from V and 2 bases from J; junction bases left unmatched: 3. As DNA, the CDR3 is TGTGCCAGCAGACAGGGGCATAACACCGGGGAGCTGTTTTTT. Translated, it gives CASRQGHNTGELFF.